This T cell receptor beta chain was documented in a study of shared T cell receptors in the human thymus. Produced via immunoSEQ multiplex PCR; TCRdb's table is partial and in-frame only. This sample has approximately 660,000 clones; 70% to 90% occur once, and the top ten carry approximately 0.01%. This sample also belongs to another study, concerning human thymus T cells. From that study: V and J genes seemed to be used with bias in thymic and blood repertoires. Unrelated people showed highly overlapping thymic repertoires, related research reported.

The TCR originated in a boy younger than two with a congenital heart defect. The sample was thymocytes.

The chain's CDR3 is CASSNHSGRAPYEQYF. The CDR3 DNA follows: TGTGCCAGTAGTAATCATAGCGGGAGGGCTCCCTACGAGCAGTACTTC. V and J are TRBV19 and TRBJ2-7; TRBD2 agrees at 11 bases. With 4 bases clipped from V and 2 bases from J, the junction kept 7 bases outside the gene matches. The germline V gene has CDR1 LNHDA and CDR2 SQIVND (reference sequence). This CDR3 has 16 residues.